These T cell receptor beta chains were read from a single sample in a study of blood T cell repertoires in COVID-19. This table comes from immunoSEQ multiplex PCR, and its TCRdb copy is limited to in-frame clones, with some not included. The sample lists 210,000 or so clones; about four fifths were seen once. Sequences were obtained from peripheral blood. The origin of the receptors is an elderly woman with acute or convalescent COVID-19. Both conserved end residues are part of each CDR3. Each record gives: V gene, D gene, clone size, J gene, CDR3 protein. The D gene is left open where the match is weak. Not every row has a clone size; where given, it reads once, few, many or a size class.

V gene: TRBV11-2
D gene: -
clone size: few
J gene: TRBJ2-3
CDR3 protein: CAVGPGVATDTQYF

V gene: TRBV19
D gene: TRBD1
clone size: -
J gene: TRBJ1-2
CDR3 protein: CASSLDRATNYGYTF

V gene: TRBV5-6
D gene: -
clone size: -
J gene: TRBJ1-3
CDR3 protein: CASSLNGRDIYF

V gene: TRBV9
D gene: -
clone size: -
J gene: TRBJ2-7
CDR3 protein: CASSVEVGYYEQYF

V gene: TRBV3-1/TRBV3-2
D gene: -
clone size: few
J gene: TRBJ2-5
CDR3 protein: CASKFLGAEETQYF

V gene: TRBV25-1
D gene: TRBD1
clone size: -
J gene: TRBJ2-7
CDR3 protein: CASSESGTVREQYF

V gene: TRBV6-5
D gene: -
clone size: few
J gene: TRBJ2-5
CDR3 protein: CASSGAGAQETQYF

V gene: TRBV27
D gene: -
clone size: -
J gene: TRBJ1-6
CDR3 protein: CASSSPGASRSPLHF

V gene: TRBV6-6
D gene: TRBD1
clone size: once
J gene: TRBJ1-2
CDR3 protein: CASRDDRARLYGYTF

V gene: TRBV7-3
D gene: -
clone size: -
J gene: TRBJ2-3
CDR3 protein: CASSRLPHSSTDTQYF

V gene: TRBV3-1/TRBV3-2
D gene: TRBD2
clone size: -
J gene: TRBJ2-3
CDR3 protein: CASSQEVGLAGGSDTQYF

V gene: TRBV5-1
D gene: TRBD1
clone size: -
J gene: TRBJ2-7
CDR3 protein: CASSLAGGWKNEQYF

V gene: TRBV5-1
D gene: -
clone size: -
J gene: TRBJ1-5
CDR3 protein: CASSFREGGDNQPQHF

V gene: TRBV5-1
D gene: -
clone size: -
J gene: TRBJ1-4
CDR3 protein: CASSLDSNEKLFF

V gene: TRBV7-9
D gene: TRBD1
clone size: -
J gene: TRBJ1-6
CDR3 protein: CASSQAQRTGEWYNSPLHF

V gene: TRBV11-3
D gene: -
clone size: few
J gene: TRBJ2-2
CDR3 protein: CASSLVGGDTGELFF

V gene: TRBV15
D gene: TRBD1
clone size: -
J gene: TRBJ1-2
CDR3 protein: CAVPRQGNYGYTF

V gene: TRBV11-2
D gene: -
clone size: -
J gene: TRBJ1-1
CDR3 protein: CASSLDRGPHEAFF

V gene: TRBV7-9
D gene: TRBD2
clone size: -
J gene: TRBJ2-7
CDR3 protein: CASSGTAGLAGGRYEQYF

V gene: TRBV18
D gene: -
clone size: once
J gene: TRBJ1-5
CDR3 protein: CASSPGLSNQPQHF

V gene: TRBV6-5
D gene: TRBD2
clone size: -
J gene: TRBJ2-5
CDR3 protein: CASSSGGAGETQYF

V gene: TRBV6-5
D gene: -
clone size: -
J gene: TRBJ1-6
CDR3 protein: CASSSPGQPLHF

V gene: TRBV7-2
D gene: TRBD2
clone size: -
J gene: TRBJ2-1
CDR3 protein: CASSTGTSGEQFF

V gene: TRBV7-2
D gene: -
clone size: -
J gene: TRBJ2-3
CDR3 protein: CASSLGGGRSTDTQYF

V gene: TRBV28
D gene: TRBD1
clone size: few
J gene: TRBJ1-6
CDR3 protein: CASSEGQSNSPLHF

V gene: TRBV11-2
D gene: -
clone size: -
J gene: TRBJ2-4
CDR3 protein: CASSLVEAVNIQYF

V gene: TRBV5-1
D gene: -
clone size: -
J gene: TRBJ1-1
CDR3 protein: CASSLGTSRGLNTEAFF

V gene: TRBV7-9
D gene: -
clone size: -
J gene: TRBJ2-1
CDR3 protein: CASSPVQGDNEQFF

V gene: TRBV24-1
D gene: -
clone size: -
J gene: TRBJ1-5
CDR3 protein: CATSDSDIGAQHF